This TCR beta chain was identified during a study of shared clonotypes between healthy human individuals. Study-wide results and limits: Non-shared clonotypes were found to have lower generation probabilities than the clonotypes that were shared by all four of the sorted-subset donors. Genetic and exposure-history diversity was limited by the few donors. Several donors shared about 5% of their naive CD4 clonotypes.

Details on this clone: What it recognizes is unknown.

This table comes from immunoSEQ multiplex PCR, and its TCRdb copy is limited to in-frame clones, with some not included. The sample comprises about 2.2 million clones, 80% to 95% of which are singletons, and around 1.7% rests with the top ten. Cells designated naive CD8 were CD45RO-negative and were positively selected for CCR7, with terminally differentiated effector memory CD45RA+ cells excluded. V lost 6 bases, J lost 0 bases, and 5 bases stayed unmatched. This CDR3 region has 15 residues. Germline V gene data show CDR1 as SNHLY and CDR2 as FYNNEI. The rearrangement joins TRBV2 to TRBJ1-5; 7 bases are a match to TRBD1. The clonotype was recovered from a man between 18 and 35 years old in good health. Some clones in this sample may be carry-over from other donors' samples. Input material: naive CD8+ T cells from PBMCs. The CDR3 region is CASREQGYSNQPQHF. CDR3 sequence (DNA): TGTGCCAGCAGGGAACAGGGGTATAGCAATCAGCCCCAGCATTTT.